The 14 T cell receptor beta chains presented below share a single source sample, sequenced in a study of spatial heterogeneity in lung cancer. Notes on the study in general: Counts of expanded alpha and beta TCRs within tumors tracked the tumor nonsynonymous mutation count.

The time point: sample taken at primary tumor resection. A single record per CDR3 protein comes from TCRdb applying MiXCR to the 5' RACE reads. The table has around 2,600 distinct CDR3 sequences, 5.5% seen once. Their specific antigens are unknown. The sample consisted of lung tumor tissue, taken at surgery. Every receptor here comes from a male donor with early-stage non-small cell lung cancer.

This clonotype was picked up many times. Because this beta chain is a stray read in a library intended to capture alpha chains, its abundance should not be given much weight. The chain has TRBV6-5 and TRBJ2-5; no clear D. The CDR3 totals 15 residues. V dropped 5 bases and J dropped 4 bases, with 17 bases sitting between them. Germline V gene data show CDR1 as MNHEY and CDR2 as SVGAGI. The CDR3 loop reads CASSRPGSLGETQYF. In DNA form, the CDR3 reads TGTGCCAGCAGTCGACCCGGGTCCCTGGGAGAGACCCAGTACTTC.

By proportion, this clonotype is medium-sized. This beta chain lies outside the target of a library built for alpha chains; its clone size means little. The CDR3 DNA follows: TGTGCCAGCAGTACCACAGATACGCAGTATTTT. Protein sequence: CASSTTDTQYF. This chain joins TRBV7-2 and TRBJ2-3; D is undetermined. The germline V gene encodes CDR1 SGHTA and CDR2 FQGNSA. Trimming took 6 bases from V and 2 from J, leaving 3 bases between them. The CDR3 is 11 residues long.

This clonotype was counted many times. For a library built for alpha chains, this beta chain is a stray read; little rests on its size. The V call is TRBV28, the J call TRBJ1-5, with no clear D. Trimming pared 7 bases from V and 9 bases from J, leaving 13 bases between. CDR1 and CDR2 from the germline V gene are MDHEN and SYDVKM. The CDR3 length is 12 residues. The CDR3 DNA follows: TGTGCCAGCACCCCGGCCCGGGGGCCCCAGCATTTT. Its protein is CASTPARGPQHF.

This clonotype was seen repeatedly, ten times or more. As an off-target read in a library built for alpha chains, this beta chain has a frequency of little significance. The chain couples TRBV7-2 to TRBJ1-6, with D maybe TRBD1 (6 bases). Trimming took 2 bases from V and 5 from J, leaving 10 bases between them. The CDR3 totals 15 residues. Germline CDR1 SGHTA, CDR2 FQGNSA. CDR3 in amino acids: CASSLFTGNNSPLHF. DNA of the CDR3: TGTGCCAGCAGCTTATTCACAGGGAATAATTCACCCCTCCACTTT.

By proportion, this clonotype is large. This beta chain appears as a stray read in a library generated for alpha chains; its size is not informative. Here the CDR3 DNA reads TGCAGTGCTTCCAGTCCGGGACAGGCGAACACTGAAGCTTTCTTT. This codes for CSASSPGQANTEAFF. V is TRBV20-1 and J is TRBJ1-1; 8 nucleotides line up with TRBD1. Germline CDR1 reads DFQATT; CDR2 reads SNEGSKA (reference sequence). The CDR3 contains 15 residues. Unmatched junction bases numbered 9, after V lost 5 bases and J lost 1 base.

By share, this clonotype ranks as medium-sized. This beta chain turned up in a library designed for alpha chains; as an off-target read, its abundance says little. The genes are TRBV6-1 and TRBJ1-2; D unresolved. In germline, CDR1 is MNHNS, CDR2 SASEGT. Trimming pared 0 bases from V and 3 bases from J, leaving 5 bases between. The CDR3 has 13 residues. This CDR3 reads CASSEAADYGYTF. CDR3 coding DNA: TGTGCCAGCAGTGAAGCGGCGGACTATGGCTACACCTTC.

Judged by abundance, this clonotype is medium-sized (0.01 to 0.1%). Since it is a stray read in a library aimed at alpha chains, this beta chain has a size that is not meaningful. The chain links TRBV6-1 to TRBJ2-6; no clear D gene. V shed 1 base and J shed 0 bases, with 4 bases lying between them. Germline values: CDR1 MNHNS, CDR2 SASEGT. This CDR3 is built from 15 residues. The CDR3 sequence: CASSEVNSGANVLTF. The CDR3 DNA reads as TGTGCCAGCAGTGAAGTGAACTCTGGGGCCAACGTCCTGACTTTC.

Regarding this clonotype: Within a library made for alpha chains, this beta chain is off target, and its count is uninformative. The chain couples TRBV11-3 to TRBJ2-7; 9 bases line up with TRBD1. Germline CDR1 reads SGHNT; CDR2 reads YENEEA. The CDR3 is 15 amino acids. The V gene end was trimmed by 2 bases and the J gene end by 1 base; junction bases not matched to a gene: 3. CDR3 protein: CASSLTGTGSYEQYF. As DNA, the CDR3 is TGTGCCAGCAGCTTAACCGGGACAGGGTCCTACGAGCAGTACTTC.

This clonotype was counted many times. Little can be read into the size of this beta chain, an off-target read in a library designed for alpha chains. The rearrangement uses TRBV2 and TRBJ2-1, with TRBD1 as a possible D gene (5 bases). Deletions cut 7 bases from V and 8 bases from J, with 9 bases between. There are 11 residues in the CDR3. Germline values: CDR1 SNHLY, CDR2 FYNNEI. In nucleotides, the CDR3 is TGTGCCAGCATAAAGGGGTATGAGCAGTTCTTC. Translation: CASIKGYEQFF.

Ten or more counts support this clonotype. In a library made to pick up alpha chains, this beta chain is a stray read with a size that means little. The V gene is TRBV7-2, the J gene TRBJ2-5, with 11 positions matching TRBD2. V lost 3 bases, J lost 4 bases, and 7 bases stayed unmatched. The CDR3 loop spans 16 amino acids. Per germline, CDR1 SGHTA and CDR2 FQGNSA. CDR3 in amino acids: CASSFSGGESPETQYF. Here the CDR3 DNA reads TGTGCCAGCAGCTTTAGCGGGGGGGAATCCCCAGAGACCCAGTACTTC.

In its sample, this clonotype is medium-sized (0.01 to 0.1%). The library was prepared for alpha chains; this beta chain is a stray read, so its frequency means little. The chain joins TRBV20-1 to TRBJ2-1; 10 nucleotides line up with TRBD2. The CDR3 is 15 residues long. Unmatched junction bases numbered 13, after V lost 6 bases and J lost 8 bases. Germline CDR1 DFQATT, CDR2 SNEGSKA (reference sequence). The CDR3 here is CSAPKPSGGRDEQFF. The CDR3 DNA follows: TGCAGTGCCCCTAAGCCTAGCGGGGGCAGGGATGAGCAGTTCTTC.

By sample fraction, this clonotype is medium-sized. Little can be read into the size of this beta chain, an off-target read in a library designed for alpha chains. The chain joins TRBV12-3 or TRBV12-4 to TRBJ2-2, with 7 bases aligning to TRBD2. This CDR3 has 15 residues. Losses at the gene ends were 4 bases for V and 4 bases for J; bases not matched to a gene: 6. CDR3: CASSSVLAATGELFF. CDR3 nucleotide sequence: TGTGCCAGCAGTTCGGTCCTAGCGGCCACCGGGGAGCTGTTTTTT.

Within the sample, this clonotype is medium-sized (0.01 to 0.1%). For a library built for alpha chains, this beta chain is a stray read; little rests on its size. V usage is TRBV27 and J usage is TRBJ2-3; possibly TRBD1 for D (5 bases). CDR1 and CDR2 (germline): MNHEY, SMNVEV (reference sequence). This CDR3 has 12 residues. V lost 5 bases and J 6 bases, leaving 9 bases between the germline ends. The CDR3 nucleotides are TGTGCCAGCAGTCCAGGGTCCGATACGCAGTATTTT. This codes for CASSPGSDTQYF.

Sample share makes this clonotype medium-sized (0.01 to 0.1%). As an off-target read in a library built for alpha chains, this beta chain has a frequency of little significance. The V call is TRBV7-3, the J call TRBJ2-1; 11 nucleotides agree with TRBD2. The CDR3 has 16 residues. Germline CDR1 reads SGHTA; CDR2 reads FQGTGA. Trimming at V came to 3 bases and at J to 3 bases, leaving 4 bases not matched to a gene. The CDR3 loop is CASSLEGTSGYNEQFF. CDR3 sequence (DNA): TGTGCCAGCAGCTTGGAGGGGACTAGCGGCTACAATGAGCAGTTCTTC.